A single sample is the source of the 9 T cell receptor beta chains below, sequenced in a study of response to subunit inactivated influenza vaccine. Each CDR3 protein is one row after TCRdb ran MiXCR on the RT-PCR reads. The profile shows about 500,000 distinct CDR3 sequences, 7.2% of them singletons. Sequenced here: PBMCs from blood, sampled around 25 months after vaccination. The receptors here all came from a man between 50 and 70 years old who received an inactivated influenza vaccine.

V usage is TRBV7-2 and J usage is TRBJ2-1; possibly TRBD2 for D (7 bases). Germline V gene data show CDR1 as SGHTA and CDR2 as FQGNSA. V was shortened by 5 bases and J by 10 bases, with 18 bases between the two germline ends. The CDR3 has 14 residues. For the CDR3, the DNA is TGTGCCAGCAGCCCTTTTCCGGGGGGCAGGGAGCAGTTCTTC. Amino acid sequence: CASSPFPGGREQFF.

This clonotype was detected ten times or more. This chain connects TRBV9 to TRBJ2-3, with no clear D. This CDR3 contains 14 residues. With 3 bases removed from V and 0 bases from J, the gap between germline ends came to 8 bases. CDR1 and CDR2 (germline): SGDLS, YYNGEE. CDR3 coding DNA: TGTGCCAGCAGCGGTGGCGGAAGCACAGATACGCAGTATTTT. Protein: CASSGGGSTDTQYF.

The J gene is TRBJ2-2, the V gene TRBV4-3; 7 positions agree with TRBD2. Germline V gene data show CDR1 as LGHNA and CDR2 as YSLEER. J gave up 5 bases and V 0 bases, and 6 bases lay outside the gene matches. This CDR3 is 16 amino acids long. CDR3 protein: CASSQDGGVATGELFF. Here the CDR3 DNA reads TGCGCCAGCAGCCAAGATGGGGGGGTGGCAACCGGGGAGCTGTTTTTT.

The chain recombines TRBV20-1 with TRBJ2-7; D possibly corresponds to TRBD2 (7 bases). The V gene lost 3 bases and the J gene lost 3 bases, with 18 bases spanning the gap. From germline, CDR1 is DFQATT and CDR2 SNEGSKA (reference sequence). The CDR3 is 15 amino acids. The CDR3 here is CSASPIQGRDYEQYF. In DNA form, the CDR3 reads TGCAGTGCTAGCCCTATTCAGGGGAGGGACTACGAGCAGTACTTC.

The rearrangement uses TRBV20-1 and TRBJ2-3; the D gene is possibly TRBD2 (6 bases). Trimming pared 0 bases from V and 3 bases from J, leaving 16 bases between. The CDR3 contains 16 residues. The V gene's germline CDR1 is DFQATT and CDR2 SNEGSKA (reference sequence). The CDR3 region has the DNA TGCAGTGCTAGAGATTGGGCGGGGCCCGGGACAGATACGCAGTATTTT. This sequence encodes CSARDWAGPGTDTQYF.

This clonotype appeared many times. The rearrangement links TRBV11-3 to TRBJ2-3; D unresolved. Germline assignment: CDR1 SGHNT and CDR2 YENEEA. The CDR3 extends over 18 amino acids. The V gene lost 5 bases and the J gene lost 8 bases, with 29 bases spanning the gap. The CDR3: CASSPSVSGSRRFGTQYF. DNA for the CDR3: TGTGCCAGCAGCCCCTCGGTCTCAGGCAGCCGACGGTTCGGTACGCAGTATTTT.

By share of the sample, this clonotype is medium-sized. The rearrangement uses TRBV11-2 and TRBJ1-1; D gene unclear. The V gene lost 6 bases and the J gene lost 0 bases, with 11 bases spanning the gap. Germline lookup yields CDR1 SGHAT and CDR2 FQNNGV. The CDR3 loop spans 14 amino acids. CDR3 sequence: CASSRTPLNTEAFF. In nucleotides, the CDR3 is TGTGCCAGCAGTCGGACCCCTTTGAACACTGAAGCTTTCTTT.

This clonotype has at least ten counts. This chain joins TRBV7-2 and TRBJ1-3, with D unclear. The CDR3 length is 15 residues. CDR1 SGHTA and CDR2 FQGNSA come from the germline V gene. V was trimmed by 2 bases and J by 3 bases, leaving 11 bases between them. CDR3 DNA sequence: TGTGCCAGCAGCTTAAGTAAGGCCGTTGGAAACACCATATATTTT. It specifies CASSLSKAVGNTIYF.

This clonotype was counted ten times or more. The rearrangement joins TRBV10-3 to TRBJ1-5; D is unclear. V lost 2 bases, J lost 2 bases, and 10 bases lay in between. CDR1 and CDR2 (germline): ENHRY, SYGVKD. The CDR3 has 15 residues. CDR3 amino acids: CAISEDQVGNQPQHF. The CDR3 DNA reads as TGTGCCATCAGTGAGGATCAGGTCGGCAATCAGCCCCAGCATTTT.